These T cell receptor beta chains were read from a single sample in a study of shared clonotypes between healthy human individuals. Sequencing used immunoSEQ multiplex PCR; TCRdb keeps in-frame clones, though not all of them. The sample carries around 2,000,000 clones, around 96% recorded once. The sequenced sample was naive CD8+ T cells sorted from blood. Source of these receptors: a man younger than 35 in good health. Both conserved end residues are part of each CDR3. Fields, in order: D gene, J gene, clone size, V gene, CDR3 DNA, CDR3 protein. The D gene is left open where the match is weak. Expanded clones are given a class, and other clones once, few, many or no size at all.

d_call: TRBD2; j_call: TRBJ2-2; clone_size: once; v_call: TRBV5-1; cdr3_nt: TGCGCCAGCAGCCCTTCTAGCGGGGGGGCCCGGAACACCGGGGAGCTGTTTTTT; cdr3_aa: CASSPSSGGARNTGELFF
d_call: -; j_call: TRBJ1-1; clone_size: -; v_call: TRBV11-2; cdr3_nt: TGTGCCAGCAGCTTAGGGCCCGGGGATCCATCAGGGGCTTTCTTT; cdr3_aa: CASSLGPGDPSGAFF
d_call: -; j_call: TRBJ2-7; clone_size: -; v_call: TRBV6-5; cdr3_nt: TGTGCCAGCAGTTACAGGGCCAGAGCCTACGAGCAGTACTTC; cdr3_aa: CASSYRARAYEQYF
d_call: -; j_call: TRBJ2-3; clone_size: -; v_call: TRBV7-7; cdr3_nt: TGTGCTAGCAGCTCGGAGAAGAAAGATACGCAGTATTTT; cdr3_aa: CASSSEKKDTQYF
d_call: TRBD1; j_call: TRBJ2-1; clone_size: -; v_call: TRBV27; cdr3_nt: TGTGCCAGCACCCATGACAGGGACCACAATGAGCAGTTCTTC; cdr3_aa: CASTHDRDHNEQFF
d_call: -; j_call: TRBJ2-3; clone_size: -; v_call: TRBV27; cdr3_nt: TGTGCCAGCAGTTTAAGACAGGTCCCAGATACGCAGTATTTT; cdr3_aa: CASSLRQVPDTQYF
d_call: -; j_call: TRBJ1-1; clone_size: -; v_call: TRBV4-1; cdr3_nt: TGCGCCAGCAGCCAAGATCCCGGGGCGTGGTACACTGAAGCTTTCTTT; cdr3_aa: CASSQDPGAWYTEAFF
d_call: -; j_call: TRBJ1-5; clone_size: -; v_call: TRBV5-4; cdr3_nt: TGTGCCAGCAGCGCGGACGGAAATCAGCCCCAGCATTTT; cdr3_aa: CASSADGNQPQHF
d_call: TRBD2; j_call: TRBJ2-7; clone_size: -; v_call: TRBV5-1; cdr3_nt: TGCGCCAGCAGCTTGGAGTTTTTAGCGGGATCCTACGAGCAGTACTTC; cdr3_aa: CASSLEFLAGSYEQYF
d_call: TRBD2; j_call: TRBJ2-5; clone_size: -; v_call: TRBV7-7; cdr3_nt: TGTGCTAGCAGCCCCGGGACTAGCGGGACCTCTCAAGAGACCCAGTACTTC; cdr3_aa: CASSPGTSGTSQETQYF
d_call: -; j_call: TRBJ1-5; clone_size: -; v_call: TRBV7-9; cdr3_nt: TGTGCCAGCAGCTACGGACAAGCGAATCAGCCCCAGCATTTT; cdr3_aa: CASSYGQANQPQHF
d_call: TRBD1; j_call: TRBJ2-7; clone_size: -; v_call: TRBV5-4; cdr3_nt: TGTGCCAGCAGCTTGGGGACAGGTGAGCAGTACTTC; cdr3_aa: CASSLGTGEQYF
d_call: TRBD1; j_call: TRBJ2-7; clone_size: -; v_call: TRBV9; cdr3_nt: TGTGCCAGCAGCGTAGAGGGGGCCCTGGACTACGAGCAGTACTTC; cdr3_aa: CASSVEGALDYEQYF
d_call: -; j_call: TRBJ2-7; clone_size: once; v_call: TRBV11-2; cdr3_nt: TGTGCCAGCAGCTTAGGCAGGGAGCAGTACTTC; cdr3_aa: CASSLGREQYF
d_call: -; j_call: TRBJ2-3; clone_size: -; v_call: TRBV28; cdr3_nt: TGTGCCAGCACCCTTTTTCCTGACACCTTTAGCACAGATACGCAGTATTTT; cdr3_aa: CASTLFPDTFSTDTQYF
d_call: -; j_call: TRBJ1-5; clone_size: -; v_call: TRBV9; cdr3_nt: TGTGCCAGCAGCGTAGATAGGGATCAGCCCCAGCATTTT; cdr3_aa: CASSVDRDQPQHF
d_call: -; j_call: TRBJ2-2; clone_size: -; v_call: TRBV7-9; cdr3_nt: TGTGCCAGCAGCTCCAGCCTGAACACCGGGGAGCTGTTTTTT; cdr3_aa: CASSSSLNTGELFF
d_call: -; j_call: TRBJ2-3; clone_size: -; v_call: TRBV7-9; cdr3_nt: TGTGCCGTCCCTAGGACAGATACGCAGTATTTT; cdr3_aa: CAVPRTDTQYF
d_call: -; j_call: TRBJ1-6; clone_size: -; v_call: TRBV27; cdr3_nt: TGTGCCAGCAGTTATAGTAATTCACCCCTCCACTTT; cdr3_aa: CASSYSNSPLHF
d_call: TRBD1; j_call: TRBJ1-5; clone_size: -; v_call: TRBV5-4; cdr3_nt: TGTGCCAGCAGCCCGGGACAGGGTTCCAATCAGCCCCAGCATTTT; cdr3_aa: CASSPGQGSNQPQHF
d_call: -; j_call: TRBJ1-6; clone_size: -; v_call: TRBV7-2; cdr3_nt: TGTGCCAGCAGCAGCACAATCGGGTATAATTCACCCCTCCACTTT; cdr3_aa: CASSSTIGYNSPLHF
d_call: TRBD1; j_call: TRBJ1-4; clone_size: -; v_call: TRBV2; cdr3_nt: TGTGCCAGCACTGGACAGGGGAATGAAAAACTGTTTTTT; cdr3_aa: CASTGQGNEKLFF
d_call: -; j_call: TRBJ2-7; clone_size: -; v_call: TRBV6-5; cdr3_nt: TGTGCCAGCAGTTACTTGGGGGAAACCTACGAGCAGTACTTC; cdr3_aa: CASSYLGETYEQYF
d_call: TRBD1; j_call: TRBJ2-1; clone_size: -; v_call: TRBV30; cdr3_nt: TGTGCCTGGAGCTCAGGACAGGGTCCCTCCTACAATGAGCAGTTCTTC; cdr3_aa: CAWSSGQGPSYNEQFF
d_call: -; j_call: TRBJ1-6; clone_size: -; v_call: TRBV6-1; cdr3_nt: TGTGCCAGCAGTGAAGCCGTAGGGGAATCCTATAATTCACCCCTCCACTTT; cdr3_aa: CASSEAVGESYNSPLHF
d_call: -; j_call: TRBJ1-5; clone_size: -; v_call: TRBV5-6; cdr3_nt: TGTGCCAGCAGCTTTGACAGACTCAATCAGCCCCAGCATTTT; cdr3_aa: CASSFDRLNQPQHF
d_call: -; j_call: TRBJ1-6; clone_size: once; v_call: TRBV28; cdr3_nt: TGTGCCAGCAGTTTAGAGGGGGGTGTGAATTCACCCCTCCACTTT; cdr3_aa: CASSLEGGVNSPLHF
d_call: TRBD2; j_call: TRBJ2-7; clone_size: -; v_call: TRBV14; cdr3_nt: TGTGCCAGCAGCCCCTGGGGGGCGGGAGGTCCCTACGAGCAGTACTTC; cdr3_aa: CASSPWGAGGPYEQYF
d_call: TRBD1; j_call: TRBJ1-4; clone_size: -; v_call: TRBV7-6; cdr3_nt: TGTGCCAGCAGCTTAGTAGGGTCAACGGGACAGGGTGCAACTAATGAAAAACTGTTTTTT; cdr3_aa: CASSLVGSTGQGATNEKLFF
d_call: -; j_call: TRBJ1-2; clone_size: -; v_call: TRBV9; cdr3_nt: TGTGCCAGCAGCGTCGGACATAGGTCTTCCAATGGCTACACCTTC; cdr3_aa: CASSVGHRSSNGYTF
d_call: -; j_call: TRBJ1-2; clone_size: -; v_call: TRBV6-5; cdr3_nt: TGTGCCAGCAGTTATCGAGAAAACTATGGCTACACCTTC; cdr3_aa: CASSYRENYGYTF